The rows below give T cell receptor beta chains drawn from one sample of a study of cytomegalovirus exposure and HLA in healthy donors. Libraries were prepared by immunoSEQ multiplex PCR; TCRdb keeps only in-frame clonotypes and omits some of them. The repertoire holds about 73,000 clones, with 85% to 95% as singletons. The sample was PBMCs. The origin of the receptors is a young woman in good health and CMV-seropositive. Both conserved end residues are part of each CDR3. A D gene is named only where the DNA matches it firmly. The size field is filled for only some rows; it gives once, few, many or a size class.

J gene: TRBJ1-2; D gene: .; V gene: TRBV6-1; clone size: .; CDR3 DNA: TGTGCCAGCGCGGTGACAGGTGGTTTGGGCTACACCTTC; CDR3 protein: CASAVTGGLGYTF
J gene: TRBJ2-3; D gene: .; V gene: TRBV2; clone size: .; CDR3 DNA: TGTGCCAGCAGAACTCTAGTCCTCGGCCTAACTAGCACAGATACGCAGTATTTT; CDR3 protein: CASRTLVLGLTSTDTQYF
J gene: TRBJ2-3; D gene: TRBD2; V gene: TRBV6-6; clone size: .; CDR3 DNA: TGTGCCATTGGGGCTAGCGGGGCTGATACGCAGTATTTT; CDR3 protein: CAIGASGADTQYF
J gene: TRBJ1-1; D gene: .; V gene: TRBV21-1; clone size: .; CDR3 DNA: TGTGCCAGCAGCAAAAGACAGGAGATAGAAGCTTTCTTT; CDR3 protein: CASSKRQEIEAFF
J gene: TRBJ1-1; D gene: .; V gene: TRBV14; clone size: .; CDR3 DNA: TGTGCCAGCAGCCAAGATCTATTCCCGTCATCGGTCCTTGTGACTGAAGCTTTCTTT; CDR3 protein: CASSQDLFPSSVLVTEAFF
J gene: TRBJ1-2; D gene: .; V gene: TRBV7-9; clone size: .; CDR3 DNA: TGTGCCAGCAGCAGACGCAACTTTGGACAGCATGGCTACACCTTC; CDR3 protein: CASSRRNFGQHGYTF
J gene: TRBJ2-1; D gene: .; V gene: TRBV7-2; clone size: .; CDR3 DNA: TGTGCCAGCAGCGTCACCGGGACACCAAGCTCCTACAATGAGCAGTTCTTC; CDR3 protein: CASSVTGTPSSYNEQFF
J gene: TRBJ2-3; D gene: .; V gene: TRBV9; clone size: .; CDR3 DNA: TGTGCCAGCAGCGTAGGGTTATCTCGGGGGAGCACAGATACGCAGTATTTT; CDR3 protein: CASSVGLSRGSTDTQYF
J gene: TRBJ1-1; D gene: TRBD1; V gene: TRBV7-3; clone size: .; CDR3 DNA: TGTGCCAGCAGTTCCGGGACAGGGGGTACTGAAGCTTTCTTT; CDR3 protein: CASSSGTGGTEAFF
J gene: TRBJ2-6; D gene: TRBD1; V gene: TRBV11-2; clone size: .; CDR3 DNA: TGTGCCAGCAGCTTAGTACAGGGGATATCTGGGGCCAACGTCCTGACTTTC; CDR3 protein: CASSLVQGISGANVLTF
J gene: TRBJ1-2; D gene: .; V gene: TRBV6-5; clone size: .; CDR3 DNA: TGTGCCAGCAGCCAACGGGGTTTCTATGGCTACACCTTC; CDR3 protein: CASSQRGFYGYTF
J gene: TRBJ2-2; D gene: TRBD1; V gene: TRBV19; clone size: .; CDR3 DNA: TGTGCCAGTAGCCTTCAAGGGGACAGGCTGGCCGGGGAGCTGTTTTTT; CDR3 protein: CASSLQGDRLAGELFF
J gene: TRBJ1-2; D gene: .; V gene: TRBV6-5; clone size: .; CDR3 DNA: TGTGCCAGCAGTTACTCCCATGACTATGGCTACACCTTC; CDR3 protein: CASSYSHDYGYTF
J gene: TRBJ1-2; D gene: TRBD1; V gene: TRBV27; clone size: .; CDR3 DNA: TGTGCCAGCAGAGGGACAGCTCCTAACTATGGCTACACCTTC; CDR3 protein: CASRGTAPNYGYTF
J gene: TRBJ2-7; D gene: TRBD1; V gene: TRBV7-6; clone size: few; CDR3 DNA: TGTGCCAGCAGCCAAGGACAGGCGTCCTACGAGCAGTACTTC; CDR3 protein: CASSQGQASYEQYF
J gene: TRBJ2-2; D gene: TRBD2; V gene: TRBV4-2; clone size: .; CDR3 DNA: TGTGCCAGCAGCCAAAATATAGCGGGCCCGAACACCGGGGAGCTGTTTTTT; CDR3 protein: CASSQNIAGPNTGELFF
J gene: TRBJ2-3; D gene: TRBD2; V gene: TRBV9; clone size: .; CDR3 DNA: TGTGCCAGCAGCGGACTAGCGGGGGATACGCAGTATTTT; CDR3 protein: CASSGLAGDTQYF
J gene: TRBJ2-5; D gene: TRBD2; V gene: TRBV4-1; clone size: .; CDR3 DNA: TGCGCCAGCAGCCAGCCTTCCTTGGGACTAGCGAAGGTTATACAAGAGACCCAGTACTTC; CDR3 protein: CASSQPSLGLAKVIQETQYF